This record covers a single T cell receptor (beta chain). Its antigen is unknown. This record belongs to a study of T cell repertoires in cytomegalovirus infection. TCRdb processed the reads anew with MiXCR; each CDR3 protein has one entry. This sample yields approximately 600,000 distinct CDR3 sequences, of which around two fifths are seen a single time; about 48% belongs to the top ten. Trimming took 2 bases from V and 4 from J; bases not matched to a gene: 4. CDR3 length: 15 amino acids. Germline V gene lookup returns CDR1 MRHNA and CDR2 SNTAGT. The rearrangement uses TRBV6-4 and TRBJ2-2; 7 bases match TRBD1. Material: cultured PBMCs, obtained from culture after CMV antigen stimulation. This clonotype was sampled from a human donor in good health (CMV status not recorded). Some clones in this sample may be carry-over from other donors' samples. The CDR3: CASSDMGQSTGELFF. CDR3 DNA: TGTGCCAGCAGTGACATGGGACAGAGCACCGGGGAGCTGTTTTTT.